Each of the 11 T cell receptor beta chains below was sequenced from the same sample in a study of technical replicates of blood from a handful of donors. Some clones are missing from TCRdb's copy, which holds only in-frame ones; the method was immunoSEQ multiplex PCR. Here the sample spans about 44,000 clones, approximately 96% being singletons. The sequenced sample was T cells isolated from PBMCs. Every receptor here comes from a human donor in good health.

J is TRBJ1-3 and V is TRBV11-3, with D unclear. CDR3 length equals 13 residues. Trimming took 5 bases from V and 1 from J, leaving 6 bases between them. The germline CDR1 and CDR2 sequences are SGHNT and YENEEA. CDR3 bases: TGTGCCAGCAGCCGAGAATCTGGAAACACCATATATTTT. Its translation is CASSRESGNTIYF.

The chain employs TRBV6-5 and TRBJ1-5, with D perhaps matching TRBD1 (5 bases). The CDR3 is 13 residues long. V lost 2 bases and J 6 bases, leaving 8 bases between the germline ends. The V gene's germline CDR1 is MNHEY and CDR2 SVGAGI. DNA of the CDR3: TGTGCCAGCAGTTACCAGGGAAGTCAGCCCCAGCATTTT. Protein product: CASSYQGSQPQHF.

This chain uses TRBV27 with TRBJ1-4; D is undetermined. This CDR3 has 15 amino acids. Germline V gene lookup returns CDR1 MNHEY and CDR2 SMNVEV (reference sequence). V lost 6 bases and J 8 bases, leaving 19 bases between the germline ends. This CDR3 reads CASRLKGGRKEKLFF. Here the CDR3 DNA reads TGTGCCAGCAGGCTCAAGGGCGGGAGGAAGGAAAAACTGTTTTTT.

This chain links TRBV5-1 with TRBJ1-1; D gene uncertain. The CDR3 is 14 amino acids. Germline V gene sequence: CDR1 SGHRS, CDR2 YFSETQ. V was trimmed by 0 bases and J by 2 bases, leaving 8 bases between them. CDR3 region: CASSLDSTNTEAFF. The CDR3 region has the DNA TGCGCCAGCAGCTTGGACAGCACCAACACTGAAGCTTTCTTT.

The CDR3 nucleotides are TGTGCCACCAGCGGCCGACAGGGGAGATCCTACGAGCAGTACTTC. Translated, it gives CATSGRQGRSYEQYF. The rearrangement links TRBV15 to TRBJ2-7; 8 positions agree with TRBD1. The CDR3 covers 15 residues. Germline CDR1 LNHNV, CDR2 YYDKDF (reference sequence). Trimming took 5 bases from V and 1 from J; bases not matched to a gene: 7.

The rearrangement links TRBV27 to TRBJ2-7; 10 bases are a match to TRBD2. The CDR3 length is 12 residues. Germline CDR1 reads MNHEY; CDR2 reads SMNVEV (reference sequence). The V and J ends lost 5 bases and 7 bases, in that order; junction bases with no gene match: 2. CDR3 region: CASSSGRVEQYF. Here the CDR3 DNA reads TGTGCCAGCAGTAGCGGGAGGGTTGAGCAGTACTTC.

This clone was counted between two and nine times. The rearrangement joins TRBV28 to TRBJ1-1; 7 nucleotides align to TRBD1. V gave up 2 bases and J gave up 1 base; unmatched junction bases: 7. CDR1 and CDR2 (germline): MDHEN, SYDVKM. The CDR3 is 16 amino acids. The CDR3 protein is CASSLQGVIENTEAFF. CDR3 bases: TGTGCCAGCAGTTTACAGGGGGTGATAGAGAACACTGAAGCTTTCTTT.

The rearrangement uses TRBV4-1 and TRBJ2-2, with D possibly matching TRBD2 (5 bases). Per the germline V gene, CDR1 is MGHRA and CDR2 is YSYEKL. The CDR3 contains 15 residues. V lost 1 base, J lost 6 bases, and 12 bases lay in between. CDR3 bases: TGCGCCAGCAGCCAAGGGACTCCCATAGCCGGGGAGCTGTTTTTT. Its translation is CASSQGTPIAGELFF.

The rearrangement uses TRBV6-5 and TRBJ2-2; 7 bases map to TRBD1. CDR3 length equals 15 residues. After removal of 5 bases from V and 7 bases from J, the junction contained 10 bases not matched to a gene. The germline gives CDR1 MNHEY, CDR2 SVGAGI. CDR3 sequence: CASSPGTAIRGELFF. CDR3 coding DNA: TGTGCCAGCAGTCCCGGGACAGCAATCCGCGGGGAGCTGTTTTTT.

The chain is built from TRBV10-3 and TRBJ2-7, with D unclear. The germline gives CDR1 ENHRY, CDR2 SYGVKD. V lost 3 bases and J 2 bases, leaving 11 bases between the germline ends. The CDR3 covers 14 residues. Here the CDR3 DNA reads TGTGCCATCAGTGACGGCGCACAGCCCTACGAGCAGTACTTC. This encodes CAISDGAQPYEQYF.

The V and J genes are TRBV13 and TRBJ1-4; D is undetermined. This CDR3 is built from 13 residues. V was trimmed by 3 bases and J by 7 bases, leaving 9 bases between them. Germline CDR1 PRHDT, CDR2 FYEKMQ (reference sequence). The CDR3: CASSFSQVEKLFF. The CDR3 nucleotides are TGTGCCAGCAGCTTTTCGCAGGTTGAAAAACTGTTTTTT.